Sequencing of this T cell receptor beta chain was carried out in a study of vaccination and CD4 T cells after COVID-19. About the study: Nasal swab PCR detected SARS-CoV-2 in convalescent patients, who comprised roughly nine mild cases and one severe case.

With the Oncomine TCR Beta short-read assay, DNA from cultured CD4+ T cells was sequenced. MiXCR, applied by TCRdb to the PCR reads, yields one record per CDR3 protein. The table shows roughly 15,000 distinct CDR3 sequences, with under 50% occurring only once. Treatment given: roughly 10-day PBMC culture with coronavirus spike peptide pools or control peptides (ViraFEST assay). In regard to this clonotype: What it binds is unknown.

V shed 7 bases, J shed 0 bases, and the junction held 5 bases outside the gene matches. The CDR3 has 14 residues. Per the germline V gene, CDR1 is SEHNR and CDR2 is FQNEAQ (reference sequence). Sequenced input: CD4+ T cells from blood, cultured in vitro. The chain links TRBV7-9 to TRBJ2-7, with 8 bases that match TRBD1. The source is a human donor who had recovered from COVID-19. For the CDR3, the DNA is TGTGCCAGCAAAGTAGGGACAGGCTCCTACGAGCAGTACTTC. It is translated as CASKVGTGSYEQYF.